Detailed here is one TCR beta chain. Its target is not known. The germline V gene has CDR1 MDHEN and CDR2 SYDVKM. CDR3 length: 14 residues. V was clipped by 3 bases and J by 4 bases; unmatched bases: 3. This record comes from a study of OX40 agonist ivuxolimab in advanced cancers. Turning to the study itself: Having had anti-PD-1, anti-PD-L1 or anti-CTLA-4 therapy before was allowed, and roughly 38% had some. One hepatocellular carcinoma and two cutaneous melanoma patients partially responded. Whole-study findings and limits: Expanded clones belonging to CD8+ T cells outnumbered, on average, those of CD4+. Both CD4+ and CD8+ T cell populations in blood had undergone clonal expansion by week 6 at 0.1 to 3.0 mg/kg.

Only in-frame clones appear in the TCRdb table, and some are missing; sequencing was by immunoSEQ multiplex PCR. The sample lists tens of thousands of clones; approximately 81% were seen once. The sample consisted of CD4+ or CD8+ T cells sorted from blood, taken in a trial of the OX40 agonist ivuxolimab. V is TRBV28 and J is TRBJ1-2, with TRBD1 identical over 9 bases. This TCR was recovered from an adult with an advanced solid tumor such as melanoma, head and neck, liver or kidney cancer. The CDR3 reads CASSFPTGGYGYTF. Written as DNA, the CDR3 is TGTGCCAGCAGTTTTCCGACAGGGGGCTATGGCTACACCTTC.